These T cell receptor beta chains were read from a single sample in a study of T cell responses to AZD1222 COVID-19 vaccine. Only in-frame clones appear in the TCRdb table, and some are missing; sequencing was by immunoSEQ multiplex PCR. The profile shows roughly 160,000 clones, just over 90% of them singletons. Source: peripheral blood, taken 28 days after the second AZD1222 dose. These receptors all stem from an adult who received the AZD1222 COVID-19 vaccine. The CDR3 runs from the conserved cysteine through the conserved F or W. The D gene is left open where the match is weak. Not every row has a clone size; where given, it reads once, few, many or a size class.

size	V	J	D	CDR3	DNA
NA	TRBV4-3	TRBJ2-7	TRBD2	CASSISAGAYEQYF	TGCGCCAGCAGCATTTCGGCGGGGGCCTACGAGCAGTACTTC
NA	TRBV3-1/TRBV3-2	TRBJ1-4	TRBD1	CASSQGPDRGNEKLFF	TGTGCCAGCAGCCAAGGCCCCGACAGGGGGAATGAAAAACTGTTTTTT
NA	TRBV28	TRBJ1-2	NA	CASSSDSTVFGYTF	TGTGCCAGCAGTTCCGACTCCACAGTCTTCGGCTACACCTTC
NA	TRBV29-1	TRBJ2-3	NA	CSVEDRIAVTSDTQYF	TGCAGCGTTGAAGATCGGATAGCGGTTACTTCAGATACGCAGTATTTT
NA	TRBV5-4	TRBJ2-3	TRBD1	CASSSLITGGGTDTQYF	TGTGCCAGCAGCTCCCTGATTACAGGGGGCGGCACAGATACGCAGTATTTT
few	TRBV5-1	TRBJ1-1	TRBD1	CASSFTGTGGYGEAFF	TGCGCCAGCAGCTTCACCGGGACAGGGGGCTATGGTGAAGCTTTCTTT
NA	TRBV2	TRBJ1-5	NA	CASSELSRWVNQPQHF	TGTGCCAGCAGTGAATTGTCCAGGTGGGTCAATCAGCCCCAGCATTTT
NA	TRBV15	TRBJ1-1	TRBD1	CATSSGQGGTEAFF	TGTGCCACCAGCAGCGGACAGGGAGGCACTGAAGCTTTCTTT
once	TRBV5-4	TRBJ1-2	TRBD1	CASSLEGGEYGYTF	TGTGCCAGCAGCTTGGAAGGGGGCGAATATGGCTACACCTTC
NA	TRBV9	TRBJ1-4	TRBD1	CASSISGGTNEKLFF	TGTGCCAGCAGCATTTCAGGGGGCACTAATGAAAAACTGTTTTTT
NA	TRBV12-3/TRBV12-4	TRBJ2-1	NA	CASSLDGEQFF	TGTGCCAGCAGTTTAGATGGGGAGCAGTTCTTC
few	TRBV3-1/TRBV3-2	TRBJ1-1	NA	CASSQVSSNTEAFF	TGTGCCAGCAGCCAAGTGAGCAGTAACACTGAAGCTTTCTTT
NA	TRBV7-2	TRBJ1-6	TRBD1	CASSLGQGSSPLHF	TGTGCCAGCAGCTTAGGACAGGGGAGTTCACCCCTCCACTTT
NA	TRBV28	TRBJ1-1	NA	CASSRRGLEAFF	TGTGCCAGCAGTCGCAGGGGTCTTGAAGCTTTCTTT
NA	TRBV9	TRBJ2-2	NA	CASSVDRGTGELFF	TGTGCCAGCAGCGTAGATCGAGGCACCGGGGAGCTGTTTTTT
NA	TRBV19	TRBJ2-5	NA	CASSIRGGETQYF	TGTGCCAGTAGTATTAGAGGTGGGGAGACCCAGTACTTC
NA	TRBV9	TRBJ2-1	TRBD2	CASSASPGLAFYNEQFF	TGTGCCAGCAGCGCATCCCCGGGACTAGCCTTCTACAATGAGCAGTTCTTC
NA	TRBV6-6	TRBJ1-1	TRBD1	CASSYSQGFGTEAFF	TGTGCCAGCAGTTACTCACAGGGGTTTGGGACTGAAGCTTTCTTT
NA	TRBV5-4	TRBJ2-3	NA	CASSLVEVGTQYF	TGTGCCAGCAGCTTGGTGGAGGTGGGTACGCAGTATTTT
NA	TRBV27	TRBJ1-5	NA	CASSFFGGMGVQPQHF	TGTGCCAGCAGTTTTTTTGGGGGCATGGGTGTTCAGCCCCAGCATTTT
NA	TRBV30	TRBJ2-1	TRBD2	CAWSLLAGGPNEQFF	TGTGCCTGGAGCCTCCTAGCGGGGGGGCCTAATGAGCAGTTCTTC
NA	TRBV27	TRBJ2-5	NA	CASSLTGTYGETQYF	TGTGCCAGCAGTCTCACCGGGACCTACGGGGAGACCCAGTACTTC
NA	TRBV5-5	TRBJ2-4	TRBD2	CASSIGLAENIQYF	TGTGCCAGCAGCATAGGACTAGCGGAAAACATTCAGTACTTC
NA	TRBV11-2	TRBJ1-3	NA	CASSLQAGNTIYF	TGTGCCAGCAGCTTACAGGCGGGAAACACCATATATTTT
NA	TRBV15	TRBJ2-3	NA	CATSGWGYPDTDTQYF	TGTGCCACCAGCGGTTGGGGCTACCCAGACACAGATACGCAGTATTTT
NA	TRBV19	TRBJ2-1	NA	CASTPTRLALMSYNEQFF	TGTGCCAGTACCCCAACGAGGCTAGCGCTTATGTCCTACAATGAGCAGTTCTTC
NA	TRBV25-1	TRBJ1-5	NA	CASRDGKYSNQPQHF	TGTGCCAGCAGGGACGGGAAATATAGCAATCAGCCCCAGCATTTT
NA	TRBV18	TRBJ2-5	NA	CASSPPSSREETQYF	TGTGCCAGCTCACCACCGTCGTCTAGAGAGGAGACCCAGTACTTC
NA	TRBV4-1	TRBJ2-1	NA	CASSQGIGTTEQFF	TGCGCCAGCAGCCAAGGTATTGGTACAACTGAGCAGTTCTTC
NA	TRBV10-3	TRBJ1-3	NA	CAISESRQGRGNTIYF	TGTGCCATCAGTGAGTCAAGGCAGGGGAGGGGAAACACCATATATTTT
NA	TRBV4-1	TRBJ1-4	NA	CASSPLFVVPPRRTNEKLFF	TGCGCCAGCAGCCCGCTGTTTGTTGTTCCCCCCCGGAGGACTAATGAAAAACTGTTTTTT
NA	TRBV19	TRBJ2-6	NA	CASIPLGSGANVLTF	TGTGCCAGCATACCCCTGGGCTCTGGGGCCAACGTCCTGACTTTC
NA	TRBV30	TRBJ2-7	NA	CAWSVGRVGGPGEQYF	TGTGCCTGGAGTGTCGGCCGGGTCGGGGGGCCGGGGGAGCAGTACTTC
NA	TRBV3-1/TRBV3-2	TRBJ1-2	NA	CASSLLQEAYTF	TGTGCCAGCAGCCTACTCCAGGAGGCCTACACCTTC
NA	TRBV7-8	TRBJ2-2	TRBD1	CASSLAYRGTGELFF	TGTGCCAGCAGCTTAGCGTACAGGGGCACCGGGGAGCTGTTTTTT
NA	TRBV6-2/TRBV6-3	TRBJ1-4	NA	CASSSAENEKLFF	TGTGCCAGCAGCTCCGCGGAGAATGAAAAACTGTTTTTT
NA	TRBV28	TRBJ2-5	TRBD1	CASTPDRGHAQETQYF	TGTGCCAGCACCCCGGACAGGGGACATGCTCAAGAGACCCAGTACTTC